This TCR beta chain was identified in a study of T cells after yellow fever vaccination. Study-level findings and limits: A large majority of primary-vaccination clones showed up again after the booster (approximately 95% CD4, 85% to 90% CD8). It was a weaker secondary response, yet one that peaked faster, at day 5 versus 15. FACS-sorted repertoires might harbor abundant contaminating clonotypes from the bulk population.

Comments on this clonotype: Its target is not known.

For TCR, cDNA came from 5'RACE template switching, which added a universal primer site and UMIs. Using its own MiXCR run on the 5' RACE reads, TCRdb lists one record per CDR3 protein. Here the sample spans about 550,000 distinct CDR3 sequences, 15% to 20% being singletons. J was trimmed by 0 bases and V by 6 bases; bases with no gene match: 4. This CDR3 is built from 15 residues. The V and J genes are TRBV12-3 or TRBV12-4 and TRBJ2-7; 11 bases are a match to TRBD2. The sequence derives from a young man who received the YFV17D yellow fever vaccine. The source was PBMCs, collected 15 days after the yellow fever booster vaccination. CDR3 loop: CASRVAGGSSYEQYF. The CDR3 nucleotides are TGTGCCAGCAGGGTAGCGGGAGGGAGCTCCTACGAGCAGTACTTC.